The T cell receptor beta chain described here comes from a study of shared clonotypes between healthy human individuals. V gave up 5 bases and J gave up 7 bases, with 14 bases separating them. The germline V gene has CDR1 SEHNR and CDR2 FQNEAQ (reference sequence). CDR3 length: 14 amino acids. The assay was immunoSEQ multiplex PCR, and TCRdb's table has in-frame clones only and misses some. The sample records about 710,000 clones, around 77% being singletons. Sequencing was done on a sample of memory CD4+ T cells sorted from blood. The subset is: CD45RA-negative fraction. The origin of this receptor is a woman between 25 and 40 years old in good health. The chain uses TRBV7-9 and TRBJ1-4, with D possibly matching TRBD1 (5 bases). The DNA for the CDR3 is TGTGCCAGCAGCCCGGAGGGGAGAATTGAAAAACTGTTTTTT. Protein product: CASSPEGRIEKLFF.